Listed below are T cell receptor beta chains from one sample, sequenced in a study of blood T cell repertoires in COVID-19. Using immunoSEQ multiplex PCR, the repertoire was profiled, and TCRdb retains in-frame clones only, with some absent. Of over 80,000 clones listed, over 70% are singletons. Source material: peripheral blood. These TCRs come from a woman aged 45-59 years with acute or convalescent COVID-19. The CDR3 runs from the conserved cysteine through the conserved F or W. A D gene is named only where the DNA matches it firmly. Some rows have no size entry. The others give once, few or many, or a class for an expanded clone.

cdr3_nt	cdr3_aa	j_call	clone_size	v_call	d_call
TGTGCCAGCAGCCAAGGAGGGACAGGGCCTTACAATGAGCAGTTCTTC	CASSQGGTGPYNEQFF	TRBJ2-1	few	TRBV3-1/TRBV3-2	TRBD1
TGTGCCAGCAGTGCAGGGCCCAACGAGCCCCAGCATTTT	CASSAGPNEPQHF	TRBJ1-5	.	TRBV12-3/TRBV12-4	.
TGTGCCAGCAAGAAGCGGGACAGGGGTTTCTATGGCTACACCTTC	CASKKRDRGFYGYTF	TRBJ1-2	.	TRBV28	TRBD1
TGCACCAGCGGTGGGACTAGCGGAGATACGCAGTATTTT	CTSGGTSGDTQYF	TRBJ2-3	few	TRBV1	.
TGTGCCAGCAGCCCCCGAGCGGAGTCGAACACCGGGGAGCTGTTTTTT	CASSPRAESNTGELFF	TRBJ2-2	.	TRBV9	.
TGCGCCAGCAGCTATCCGGCAGGGGGAGAGGGCTACACCTTC	CASSYPAGGEGYTF	TRBJ1-2	few	TRBV4-1	TRBD1
TGTGCCAGCAGTTTTCAGACAGGACCCTACGAGCAGTACTTC	CASSFQTGPYEQYF	TRBJ2-7	.	TRBV28	.
TGTGCCAGCAGTTTAACCAGGAAGGAAAAAGAGACCCAGTACTTC	CASSLTRKEKETQYF	TRBJ2-5	.	TRBV28	.
TGTGCCAGCAGCCAGTTTAGGACAGGCTCTAATGAAAAACTGTTTTTT	CASSQFRTGSNEKLFF	TRBJ1-4	.	TRBV3-1/TRBV3-2	TRBD1
TGTGCCAGCACCCCGGGGGGGGCCAACACTGAAGCTTTCTTT	CASTPGGANTEAFF	TRBJ1-1	.	TRBV2	.
TGTGCCAGCAGCTTGTCAGGGATCTATGGCTACACCTTC	CASSLSGIYGYTF	TRBJ1-2	.	TRBV5-5	.
TGCGCCAGCAGCCAGCAGACAGGGGGTCTCGACGAGCAGTACTTC	CASSQQTGGLDEQYF	TRBJ2-7	once	TRBV4-3	TRBD1
TGTGCCAGCAGCTTTCCACAGGGGGCGAATGGCTACACCTTC	CASSFPQGANGYTF	TRBJ1-2	.	TRBV7-9	TRBD1
TGTGCCAGCAGCAAAATAGGAGACAGGGAACGGGAGTTT	CASSKIGDREREF	TRBJ1-6	.	TRBV21-1	.
TGCGCCAGCAGCTCTGGAAGCGGGGAGGATCAGCCCCAGCATTTT	CASSSGSGEDQPQHF	TRBJ1-5	.	TRBV5-1	.
TGCGCCAGCAGCTTCTCAGGGACAGGGGTTGAAAAACTGTTTTTT	CASSFSGTGVEKLFF	TRBJ1-4	.	TRBV5-1	TRBD1
TGCAGCGGTGGGACAGTATCAGGCCCCCAGCATTTT	CSGGTVSGPQHF	TRBJ1-5	.	TRBV29-1	TRBD1
TGTGCCAGTAGTATAGGAGGGACAGGCCCTCACACCTTC	CASSIGGTGPHTF	TRBJ1-2	.	TRBV19	TRBD1
TGTGCCAGCAGCTTAAAGGAGGCAGGAGGAGCTTTCTTT	CASSLKEAGGAFF	TRBJ1-1	.	TRBV7-6	.
TGTGCCAGCAGTGAAGAGGGGTGGACCTACAATGAGCAGTTCTTC	CASSEEGWTYNEQFF	TRBJ2-1	.	TRBV6-1	.
TGCAGCGTCCGAACTAGCGGGGGTAACAATGAGCAGTTCTTC	CSVRTSGGNNEQFF	TRBJ2-1	.	TRBV29-1	TRBD2
TGTGCCAGCAGTCTATTTATCAACAAGGGGGCTGGAAACACCATATATTTT	CASSLFINKGAGNTIYF	TRBJ1-3	.	TRBV28	.
TGTGCCAGCAGCTTCGGTCCGCGGTCCGAGGACAGCGGAGAGCAGTACTTC	CASSFGPRSEDSGEQYF	TRBJ2-7	few	TRBV5-6	.
TGTGCCAGCAGCCAAGTGACTAGCGGGCTGTACCAAGAGACCCAGTACTTC	CASSQVTSGLYQETQYF	TRBJ2-5	once	TRBV3-1/TRBV3-2	TRBD2
TGTGCCAGTAGTATGGAAGCGGGACAGGGGGCGGATACGCAGTATTTT	CASSMEAGQGADTQYF	TRBJ2-3	.	TRBV19	TRBD1
TGTGCCAGCAGCACCTTGGGGGGGTATGACCAAGAGACCCAGTACTTC	CASSTLGGYDQETQYF	TRBJ2-5	.	TRBV9	TRBD2
TGTGCCAGCAGCCTTCCCCAGCAGGGGTCGCGGGCTTTCTTT	CASSLPQQGSRAFF	TRBJ1-1	.	TRBV14	.
TGTGCCAGCAGCCCCCCGGGACAGGGGGCCTATGGCTACACCTTC	CASSPPGQGAYGYTF	TRBJ1-2	.	TRBV3-1/TRBV3-2	TRBD1
TGTGCCAGCAGCTTGACGGGGGTCGGCGAGCAGTACTTC	CASSLTGVGEQYF	TRBJ2-7	.	TRBV5-4	.
TGTGCCAGCAGCTCCGGAGGGACGAACACTGAAGCTTTCTTT	CASSSGGTNTEAFF	TRBJ1-1	few	TRBV9	.
TGTGCCAGCAGCTTAGACAGCAAAAACATTCAGTACTTC	CASSLDSKNIQYF	TRBJ2-4	.	TRBV7-8	.
TGTGCCAGCAGCCAAGAGGGGGGGGGCTACACAGATACGCAGTATTTT	CASSQEGGGYTDTQYF	TRBJ2-3	.	TRBV4-2	.
TGTGCCAGCAGTTACTTCGTCAGGGGTGTGACAGATACGCAGTATTTT	CASSYFVRGVTDTQYF	TRBJ2-3	.	TRBV6-5	.
TGTGCCAGCACCCTTATGGGGGGGGCCCCTGGAAACACCATATATTTT	CASTLMGGAPGNTIYF	TRBJ1-3	.	TRBV7-2	.
TGTGCCACCTACGTGACTAGCGGGGTGGGTGAGCAGTTCTTC	CATYVTSGVGEQFF	TRBJ2-1	.	TRBV27	TRBD2
TGTGCCACCAGTGTTGCACAGGTCCCGGGGACCCAGTACTTC	CATSVAQVPGTQYF	TRBJ2-5	once	TRBV24-1	.
TGTGCCAGCAGTGAAGGACGGGTGGCGGTCCAGCCCCAGCATTTT	CASSEGRVAVQPQHF	TRBJ1-5	.	TRBV6-1	.
TGTGCCAGCAGTCGAGGACAAAATGAAAAACTGTTTTTT	CASSRGQNEKLFF	TRBJ1-4	.	TRBV12-3/TRBV12-4	.
TGTGCCAGCAGCCAGGACAGGGTCGTCGGGGAGCTGTTTTTT	CASSQDRVVGELFF	TRBJ2-2	once	TRBV3-1/TRBV3-2	TRBD1
TGTGCCAGCAGTTTACGGGGCAATCAGCCCCAGCATTTT	CASSLRGNQPQHF	TRBJ1-5	.	TRBV12-3/TRBV12-4	.
TGTGCCAGTAGTATAAAGGACAAGCCCTACGAGCAGTACTTC	CASSIKDKPYEQYF	TRBJ2-7	.	TRBV19	.
TGTGCCAGCAGCTTGGGATTTGAATTTTCTATGAACACTGAAGCTTTCTTT	CASSLGFEFSMNTEAFF	TRBJ1-1	.	TRBV5-5	.